One and the same sample provided the 30 T cell receptor beta chains below, sequenced in a study of somatic mutations in cytotoxic T cells in rheumatoid arthritis. TCRdb keeps only in-frame clones here, not all; method: immunoSEQ multiplex PCR. This sample has 5,600 or so clones; around 80% occur once, and the top ten carry roughly 5%. Sequencing used CD8+ T cells sorted from blood. The receptors were gathered from an adult with rheumatoid arthritis.

The chain combines TRBV7-6 with TRBJ2-1, with TRBD2 matching over 14 bases. The ends lost 5 bases at V and 4 bases at J; junction bases unmatched: 13. CDR3 size: 19 residues. Per germline, CDR1 SGHVS and CDR2 FNYEAQ. The DNA of the CDR3 is TGTGCCAGCAGCAAGACTAGCGGGAGGGCCTTGGTCAGTTACAATGAGCAGTTCTTC. Amino acids: CASSKTSGRALVSYNEQFF.

The V call is TRBV6-4, the J call TRBJ2-3, with a weak D call TRBD2 (6 bases). The germline V and J ends were trimmed by 4 bases and 0 bases, with 8 bases remaining between them. Looked up from germline, CDR1 is MRHNA and CDR2 is SNTAGT. This CDR3 region has 14 residues. The CDR3 sequence is CASSVEGSTDTQYF. In nucleotides, the CDR3 is TGTGCCAGCAGTGTGGAGGGTAGCACAGATACGCAGTATTTT.

This clone was found a few times. This chain connects TRBV10-1 to TRBJ2-2, with 8 bases lining up with TRBD2. V shed 7 bases and J 4 bases; nucleotides not matched to a gene: 8. The CDR3 sequence is 15 residues long. Germline V gene lookup returns CDR1 WNHNN and CDR2 SYGVQD (reference sequence). DNA for the CDR3: TGCGCCAGCACTCCGGGGACTAGAAGCACCGGGGAGCTGTTTTTT. Translated, it gives CASTPGTRSTGELFF.

The chain has TRBV10-2 and TRBJ2-1; the D is unclear. V shed 4 bases and J shed 10 bases, with 2 bases lying between them. The CDR3 has 9 residues. Germline CDR1 is WSHSY and CDR2 is SAAADI. The CDR3 nucleotides are TGCGCCAGCAGTGCGGAGCAGTTCTTC. It yields the protein CASSAEQFF.

The V gene is TRBV13, the J gene TRBJ1-4, with D hard to call. Per germline, CDR1 PRHDT and CDR2 FYEKMQ (reference sequence). The CDR3 runs to 13 residues. Trimming stripped 4 bases from V and 8 bases from J, with 11 bases between. In DNA, the CDR3 is TGTGCCAGCAGCTCCGGGTCAAGGGAAAAACTGTTTTTT. The encoded protein is CASSSGSREKLFF.

The J gene is TRBJ1-2, the V gene TRBV29-1; 8 bases line up with TRBD1. The CDR3 contains 14 residues. The V gene end was trimmed by 2 bases and the J gene end by 5 bases; junction bases not matched to a gene: 7. Germline CDR1 reads SQVTM; CDR2 reads ANQGSEA. DNA for the CDR3: TGCAGCGTTGAACCCGGACAGGGTGGTTATGGCTACACCTTC. Amino acids: CSVEPGQGGYGYTF.

The chain couples TRBV7-6 to TRBJ2-1; 8 bases agree with TRBD1. Germline CDR1 is SGHVS and CDR2 is FNYEAQ. V was pared by 5 bases and J by 0 bases, with 6 bases of the junction left unmatched. This CDR3 is built from 16 residues. The chain's CDR3 is CASSLRQGSSYNEQFF. CDR3 nucleotides: TGTGCCAGCAGCCTCCGACAGGGGTCCTCCTACAATGAGCAGTTCTTC.

This chain links TRBV6-4 with TRBJ2-3; D gene ambiguous. The CDR3 totals 13 residues. V was shortened by 3 bases and J by 4 bases, with 8 bases between the two germline ends. The germline V gene has CDR1 MRHNA and CDR2 SNTAGT. CDR3 nucleotides: TGTGCCAGCAGTGATAAGGATTCAGATACGCAGTATTTT. It encodes CASSDKDSDTQYF.

There are a few counts of this clone. J is TRBJ1-4 and V is TRBV27; D perhaps matches TRBD1 (6 bases). The CDR3 loop spans 14 amino acids. Trimming removed 5 bases at V and 8 bases at J, with 15 bases between. CDR1 MNHEY and CDR2 SMNVEV come from the germline V gene (reference sequence). For the CDR3, the DNA is TGTGCCAGCAGTATAAGCCAGGGGAACGAAAAACTGTTTTTT. It yields the protein CASSISQGNEKLFF.

CDR3 in DNA: TGCGCCAGCAGCCAAGAGGACAAGATCCTCAATCAGCCCCAGCATTTT. Translation gives CASSQEDKILNQPQHF. The V and J genes are TRBV4-1 and TRBJ1-5; D perhaps matches TRBD1 (5 bases). CDR1 is MGHRA and CDR2 is YSYEKL in the germline V gene. Between the trimmed V and J ends, which lost 0 bases and 3 bases, there was a span of 12 bases. CDR3 length equals 16 residues.

The chain has TRBV6-1 and TRBJ2-3; 8 nucleotides match TRBD1. The CDR3 spans 15 residues. Germline V gene lookup returns CDR1 MNHNS and CDR2 SASEGT. V trimming: 2 bases; J trimming: 3 bases; junction bases outside the gene matches: 4. CDR3 region: CASSESTGGTDTQYF. The CDR3 DNA is TGTGCCAGCAGTGAAAGTACAGGGGGAACAGATACGCAGTATTTT.

This rearrangement joins TRBV29-1 to TRBJ2-7; 7 positions agree with TRBD1. Germline CDR1 reads SQVTM; CDR2 reads ANQGSEA. V dropped 0 bases and J dropped 5; count of bases not matched to a gene: 4. The CDR3 totals 13 residues. CDR3 region: CSVEDGQGDEQYF. The DNA for the CDR3 is TGCAGCGTTGAAGATGGCCAGGGGGACGAGCAGTACTTC.

The rearrangement uses TRBV11-3 and TRBJ2-1, with 7 nucleotides matching TRBD2. CDR1 and CDR2 (germline): SGHNT, YENEEA. The CDR3 runs to 15 residues. J lost 5 bases, V lost 5 bases, and 9 bases had no gene match. CDR3 in DNA: TGTGCCAGCAGCCCGCCTTCGGCGGGAGACAATGAGCAGTTCTTC. It specifies CASSPPSAGDNEQFF.

The sample holds one count of this clone. The chain carries TRBV10-1 and TRBJ2-2; D is possibly TRBD1 or TRBD2 (5 bases each). Per germline, CDR1 WNHNN and CDR2 SYGVQD (reference sequence). V dropped 8 bases and J dropped 4 bases, with 11 bases sitting between them. The CDR3 loop spans 13 amino acids. The CDR3 spells CASLARGTGELFF. Written as DNA, the CDR3 is TGCGCCAGCCTTGCGAGGGGCACCGGGGAGCTGTTTTTT.

The chain has TRBV9 and TRBJ2-5, with D perhaps matching TRBD1 (5 bases). The DNA end favors TRBJ2-7, so the J call may be wrong. This CDR3 is 14 amino acids long. Germline V gene lookup returns CDR1 SGDLS and CDR2 YYNGEE. The CDR3, as DNA: TGTGCCAGCAGCGCACAGGTTACAATCGACGAGCAGTACTTC. This encodes CASSAQVTIDEQYF.

V gene TRBV27 combines with J gene TRBJ2-7; 7 nucleotides line up with TRBD2. Germline lookup yields CDR1 MNHEY and CDR2 SMNVEV (reference sequence). The junction had 7 bases not matched to a gene; V was cut back by 7 bases and J by 1 base. The CDR3 spans 14 residues. The CDR3 loop is CASNPAGGSYEQYF. The CDR3 DNA follows: TGTGCCAGCAATCCGGCCGGGGGGTCCTACGAGCAGTACTTC.

The chain employs TRBV5-6 and TRBJ2-2, with 12 positions matching TRBD1. CDR3 length: 18 amino acids. V shed 2 bases and J 7 bases; nucleotides not matched to a gene: 12. CDR1 is SGHDT and CDR2 is YYEEEE in the germline V gene. The CDR3 sequence: CASSFLPPGQGAGGELFF. CDR3 nucleotide sequence: TGTGCCAGCAGCTTTTTACCCCCGGGACAGGGGGCCGGCGGGGAGCTGTTTTTT.

This clone was observed once. The chain recombines TRBV6-5 with TRBJ2-7, with D perhaps TRBD2 (6 bases). CDR3 length equals 14 residues. Trimming shortened V by 5 bases and J by 1 base, and 12 bases separated the two germline ends. Germline values: CDR1 MNHEY, CDR2 SVGAGI. This CDR3 is CASSIRLVSYEQYF. In DNA, the CDR3 is TGTGCCAGCAGTATCCGACTAGTATCCTACGAGCAGTACTTC.

This rearrangement joins TRBV27 to TRBJ2-5, with D uncertain. The V and J ends lost 5 bases and 2 bases respectively, with 9 bases between them. This CDR3 is built from 13 residues. In germline, CDR1 is MNHEY, CDR2 SMNVEV (reference sequence). The CDR3, as DNA: TGTGCCAGCAGTCTTACAGAGCAAGAGACCCAGTACTTC. This codes for CASSLTEQETQYF.

This chain joins TRBV9 and TRBJ2-5; the match to TRBD2 covers 15 bases. The CDR3 has 16 residues. The germline CDR1 and CDR2 sequences are SGDLS and YYNGEE. The ends lost 2 bases at V and 3 bases at J; junction bases unmatched: 2. Here the CDR3 reads CASSVGTSGRKETQYF. The DNA of the CDR3 is TGTGCCAGCAGCGTCGGGACTAGCGGGAGGAAAGAGACCCAGTACTTC.

The chain employs TRBV11-2 and TRBJ1-5, with a weak D call TRBD1 (6 bases). Trimming removed 5 bases from V and 4 bases from J, with 9 bases in between. From germline, CDR1 is SGHAT and CDR2 FQNNGV. The CDR3 length is 13 residues. The CDR3 region is CASSAQGNQPQHF. Written as DNA, the CDR3 is TGTGCCAGCAGCGCACAGGGAAATCAGCCCCAGCATTTT.

This clone was recorded once. The chain links TRBV5-1 to TRBJ2-1; 12 nucleotides match TRBD2. This CDR3 spans 16 amino acids. J lost 4 bases, V lost 0 bases, and 2 bases had no gene match. Germline V gene lookup returns CDR1 SGHRS and CDR2 YFSETQ. The CDR3 protein is CASSLGLAGDYNEQFF. For the CDR3, the DNA is TGCGCCAGCAGCTTGGGACTAGCGGGAGATTACAATGAGCAGTTCTTC.

This chain joins TRBV6-1 and TRBJ2-7; weak D call: TRBD2 (5 bases). V was cut by 6 bases and J by 2 bases, with 17 bases left in between. The CDR3 has 15 amino acids. Germline V lookup: CDR1 MNHNS, CDR2 SASEGT. This chain's CDR3 is CASSELSGTPYEQYF. CDR3 sequence (DNA): TGTGCCAGCAGCGAACTATCGGGAACTCCCTACGAGCAGTACTTC.

This clone was seen only once. This chain links TRBV7-3 with TRBJ1-4; TRBD1 matches at 8 bases. This CDR3 contains 14 residues. Germline V gives CDR1 SGHTA, CDR2 FQGTGA. V was pared by 4 bases and J by 3 bases, with 1 base of the junction left unmatched. CDR3 sequence: CASSWGQANEKLFF. DNA of the CDR3: TGTGCCAGCAGCTGGGGACAGGCTAATGAAAAACTGTTTTTT.

V usage is TRBV25-1 and J usage is TRBJ2-7; 9 bases are a match to TRBD1. Germline lookup yields CDR1 MGHDK and CDR2 SYGVNS. The CDR3 is 13 amino acids. The ends lost 8 bases at V and 0 bases at J; junction bases unmatched: 2. CDR3 sequence: CASGQGSSYEQYF. The CDR3 nucleotides are TGTGCCAGCGGACAGGGGAGCTCCTACGAGCAGTACTTC.

V is TRBV5-8 and J is TRBJ2-1, with a tentative D call TRBD1 (6 bases). V lost 3 bases and J lost 10, with 23 bases in between. The CDR3 is 16 amino acids. Germline V gives CDR1 SGHTS, CDR2 YDEGEE. CDR3 amino acids: CASSSSRRTADGEQFF. Here the CDR3 DNA reads TGTGCCAGCAGCTCATCCCGCCGGACAGCCGATGGGGAGCAGTTCTTC.

This chain connects TRBV13 to TRBJ2-7; D may correspond to TRBD1 or TRBD2 (5 bases each). This CDR3 has 12 residues. The germline V and J ends were trimmed by 5 bases and 3 bases, with 8 bases remaining between them. Germline CDR1 and CDR2: PRHDT and FYEKMQ (reference sequence). The CDR3 loop reads CASSPGSYEQYF. The CDR3 coding sequence is TGTGCCAGCAGCCCAGGGAGCTACGAGCAGTACTTC.

The chain uses TRBV6-5 and TRBJ2-7; 10 bases match TRBD1. CDR3 length: 15 residues. After removal of 0 bases from V and 3 bases from J, the junction contained 2 bases not matched to a gene. CDR1 MNHEY and CDR2 SVGAGI come from the germline V gene. The CDR3 protein is CASSYSGTGDYEQYF. The DNA for the CDR3 is TGTGCCAGCAGTTACTCTGGGACAGGGGACTACGAGCAGTACTTC.

The rearrangement joins TRBV5-1 to TRBJ1-1; no clear D. Trimming removed 5 bases at V and 7 bases at J, with 9 bases between. This CDR3 spans 11 amino acids. Per germline, CDR1 SGHRS and CDR2 YFSETQ. The CDR3 sequence: CASSGDGEAFF. The CDR3, as DNA: TGCGCCAGCAGTGGTGACGGTGAAGCTTTCTTT.

This clone has a handful of counts. The V gene is TRBV5-2, the J gene TRBJ1-2. TRBV5-2 is shown as a pseudogene. This CDR3 is built from 11 residues. The CDR3 here is CASKKTYGYTF. CDR3 in DNA: TGTGCCAGCAAAAAGACCTATGGCTACACCTTC.